The next 18 T cell receptor beta chains were all read from a single sample in a study of blood T cell repertoires in COVID-19. Method: immunoSEQ multiplex PCR; TCRdb's copy keeps in-frame clones and lacks some. The table includes 65,000 to 70,000 clones, roughly 85% detected once. Sequencing input: peripheral blood. These TCRs come from a woman aged 60 to 75 with acute or convalescent COVID-19.

This clone was recorded only once. This chain connects TRBV29-1 to TRBJ1-2; TRBD1 might be the D (5 bases). The germline V gene has CDR1 SQVTM and CDR2 ANQGSEA. V was pared by 3 bases and J by 3 bases, with 11 bases between. The CDR3 runs to 13 residues. The CDR3 region is CSVDSRDYYGYTF. As DNA, the CDR3 is TGCAGCGTTGATTCAAGGGACTACTATGGCTACACCTTC.

This chain links TRBV5-6 with TRBJ1-2; D gene ambiguous. The ends were cut back, 1 base at V and 7 bases at J, with 20 bases in the middle. Germline V gives CDR1 SGHDT, CDR2 YYEEEE. This CDR3 comprises 16 residues. The CDR3 DNA reads TGTGCCAGCAGCTTGACCTCGGGTCCCACCCCTTTTGGCTACACCTTC. Translated, it gives CASSLTSGPTPFGYTF.

The V and J genes are TRBV5-5 and TRBJ1-2; the D gene is possibly TRBD1 (6 bases). This CDR3 comprises 15 residues. Trimming shortened V by 0 bases and J by 6 bases, and 15 bases separated the two germline ends. The germline V gene has CDR1 SGHKS and CDR2 YYEKEE (reference sequence). CDR3 sequence: CASSLARNAGDGYTF. The CDR3 nucleotides read TGTGCCAGCAGCTTGGCACGTAACGCAGGGGATGGCTACACCTTC. Full variable domain (missing parts from reference TRBV5-5 and TRBJ1-2): DAGVTQSPTHLIKTRGQQVTLRCSPISGHKSVSWYQQVLGQGPQFIFQYYEKEERGRGNFPDRFSARQFPNYSSELNVNALLLGDSALYLCASSLARNAGDGYTFGSGTRLTVV.

This clone was detected once. The V call is TRBV29-1, the J call TRBJ1-1, with TRBD1 identical over 7 bases. CDR1 and CDR2 (germline): SQVTM, ANQGSEA. V shed 3 bases and J 1 base; nucleotides not matched to a gene: 2. The length of the CDR3 is 13 residues. CDR3 DNA sequence: TGCAGCGTTGATCGGACAGGGAACACTGAAGCTTTCTTT. Protein sequence: CSVDRTGNTEAFF.

This clone was recorded only once. The chain carries TRBV28 and TRBJ1-5, with a tentative D call TRBD1 (5 bases). V lost 8 bases, J lost 4 bases, and 15 bases lay in between. Germline V CDR1 and CDR2: MDHEN, SYDVKM. The CDR3 is 14 residues long. CDR3 amino acids: CASGGTVGNQPQHF. In nucleotides, the CDR3 is TGTGCCAGCGGGGGGACCGTAGGTAATCAGCCCCAGCATTTT.

The chain uses TRBV28 and TRBJ2-3; no reliable D call. Germline V gene sequence: CDR1 MDHEN, CDR2 SYDVKM. The CDR3 consists of 17 residues. V was clipped by 1 base and J by 1 base, with 15 bases between them. The DNA for the CDR3 is TGTGCCAGCAGTTTATCCACCCCTCTTAGTCGCACAGATACGCAGTATTTT. Amino acid sequence: CASSLSTPLSRTDTQYF. Variable domain in full (rest from reference TRBV28 and TRBJ2-3): DVKVTQSSRYLVKRTGEKVFLECVQDMDHENMFWYRQDPGLGLRLIYFSYDVKMKEKGDIPEGYSVSREKKERFSLILESASTNQTSMYLCASSLSTPLSRTDTQYFGPGTRLTVL.

The chain recombines TRBV7-8 with TRBJ1-2, with D possibly matching TRBD1 (5 bases). This CDR3 has 14 residues. Germline V gives CDR1 SGHVS, CDR2 FQNEAQ. V was clipped by 3 bases and J by 1 base, with 9 bases between them. The chain's CDR3 is CASSFGTDNYGYTF. In DNA form, the CDR3 reads TGTGCCAGCAGCTTCGGGACTGATAACTATGGCTACACCTTC.

The genes are TRBV30 and TRBJ2-5; 10 nucleotides line up with TRBD2. This CDR3 has 15 residues. Germline CDR1 and CDR2: GTSNPN and SVGIG (reference sequence). The junction had 4 bases not matched to a gene; V was cut back by 0 bases and J by 3 bases. The CDR3 nucleotides are TGTGCCTGGAGTGTAGAACTAGCGGGAAAAGAGACCCAGTACTTC. Amino acid sequence: CAWSVELAGKETQYF.

This clone was detected once. The chain couples TRBV5-1 to TRBJ2-3; 7 bases agree with TRBD1. Germline CDR1 is SGHRS and CDR2 is YFSETQ. Losses at the gene ends were 3 bases for V and 5 bases for J; bases not matched to a gene: 3. This CDR3 is 13 amino acids long. The CDR3 region is CASSSQGIDTQYF. The CDR3 DNA reads TGCGCCAGCAGCTCACAGGGGATAGATACGCAGTATTTT.

The rearrangement joins TRBV5-1 to TRBJ1-4; 7 bases agree with TRBD1. J was trimmed by 3 bases and V by 6 bases; bases with no gene match: 5. Germline V CDR1 and CDR2: SGHRS, YFSETQ. This CDR3 comprises 14 residues. The CDR3 DNA reads as TGCGCCAGCACCCCGGGACAGCCTAATGAAAAACTGTTTTTT. Protein product: CASTPGQPNEKLFF.

The V call is TRBV6-6, the J call TRBJ2-5; 10 nucleotides match TRBD2. This CDR3 has 15 residues. Germline V gives CDR1 MNHNY, CDR2 SVGAGI (reference sequence). Trimming took 5 bases from V and 0 from J; bases not matched to a gene: 3. The CDR3 here is CASSVAGGNQETQYF. DNA of the CDR3: TGTGCCAGCAGTGTAGCGGGAGGCAACCAAGAGACCCAGTACTTC.

The CDR3: CASSLKRGAHNEQFF. As DNA, the CDR3 is TGCGCCAGCAGCTTGAAGCGGGGGGCCCACAATGAGCAGTTCTTC. This chain joins TRBV5-1 and TRBJ2-1, with TRBD2 matching over 9 bases. This CDR3 contains 15 residues. J lost 5 bases, V lost 1 base, and 4 bases had no gene match. Per the germline V gene, CDR1 is SGHRS and CDR2 is YFSETQ.

This sequence joins TRBV7-8 and TRBJ1-4, with no clear D. The CDR3 covers 14 residues. Trimming cost V 5 bases and J 5 bases, with 12 bases left between them. Germline V lookup: CDR1 SGHVS, CDR2 FQNEAQ. In DNA, the CDR3 is TGTGCCAGCAGCGTCAGGTCTGGGAATGAAAAACTGTTTTTT. It yields the protein CASSVRSGNEKLFF.

The table lists this clone with a count of one. The chain employs TRBV18 and TRBJ1-3; D remains unclear. Trimming shortened V by 3 bases and J by 0 bases, and 15 bases separated the two germline ends. There are 17 residues in the CDR3. The germline CDR1 and CDR2 sequences are KGHSH and LQKENI. DNA of the CDR3: TGTGCCAGCTCACCCGGTCCGCTAAAAAACTCTGGAAACACCATATATTTT. Translated: CASSPGPLKNSGNTIYF.

The chain joins TRBV6-5 to TRBJ1-2, with TRBD1 matching over 7 bases. Germline V gene lookup returns CDR1 MNHEY and CDR2 SVGAGI. CDR3 length equals 15 residues. The junction had 12 bases not matched to a gene; V was cut back by 8 bases and J by 3 bases. For the CDR3, the DNA is TGTGCCAGCTGGGGAAGGAACAGGGGTGACTATGGCTACACCTTC. Amino acid sequence: CASWGRNRGDYGYTF.

The rearrangement links TRBV6-6 to TRBJ2-1; 11 nucleotides align to TRBD2. V lost 2 bases, J lost 6 bases, and 6 bases stayed unmatched. The CDR3 spans 16 residues. Germline V gene lookup returns CDR1 MNHNY and CDR2 SVGAGI (reference sequence). The chain's CDR3 is CASSYLASGRFNEQFF. DNA for the CDR3: TGTGCCAGCAGTTACCTGGCTAGCGGGAGGTTCAATGAGCAGTTCTTC.

The chain uses TRBV14 and TRBJ1-3, with D possibly being TRBD1 (5 bases). This CDR3 contains 14 residues. Germline CDR1 SGHDN, CDR2 FVKESK. Trimming took off 4 bases at V and 2 bases at J, with 9 bases between the two ends. CDR3 protein: CASSLGGTGNTIYF. The CDR3 DNA sequence: TGTGCCAGCAGCCTGGGGGGAACTGGAAACACCATATATTTT.

V and J are TRBV11-2 and TRBJ2-5, with D possibly matching TRBD1 (6 bases). This CDR3 has 15 amino acids. Germline loops: CDR1 SGHAT, CDR2 FQNNGV. V was pared by 7 bases and J by 2 bases, with 17 bases between. CDR3 amino acids: CASTLGARRQETQYF. As DNA, the CDR3 is TGTGCCAGCACACTGGGGGCCCGGCGGCAAGAGACCCAGTACTTC.